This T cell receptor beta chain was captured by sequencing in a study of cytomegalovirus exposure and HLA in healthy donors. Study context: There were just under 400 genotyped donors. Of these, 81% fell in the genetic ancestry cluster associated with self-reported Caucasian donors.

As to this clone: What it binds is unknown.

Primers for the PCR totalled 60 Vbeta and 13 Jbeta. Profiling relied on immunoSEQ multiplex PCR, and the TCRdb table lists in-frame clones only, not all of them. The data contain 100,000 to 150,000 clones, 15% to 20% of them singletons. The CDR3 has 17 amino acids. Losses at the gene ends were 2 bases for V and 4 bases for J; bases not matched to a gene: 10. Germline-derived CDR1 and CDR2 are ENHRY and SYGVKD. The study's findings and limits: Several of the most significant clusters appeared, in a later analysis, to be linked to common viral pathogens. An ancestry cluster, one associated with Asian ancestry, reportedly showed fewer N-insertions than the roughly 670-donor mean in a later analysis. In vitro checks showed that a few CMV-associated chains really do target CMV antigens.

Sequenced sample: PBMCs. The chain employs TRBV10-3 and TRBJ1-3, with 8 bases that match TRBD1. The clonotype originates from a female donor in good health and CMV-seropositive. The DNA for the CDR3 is TGTGCCATCAGTGAGATCCGCCTGTGGGACAGGGGAAACACCATATATTTT. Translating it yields CAISEIRLWDRGNTIYF.